This T cell receptor beta chain was captured by sequencing in a study of metastatic and nonmetastatic thyroid tumors. Study context: Comparison of repertoires was carried out across blood and tumor or nodule tissue from malignant and benign thyroid patients.

Nobody among the patients had been given any treatment before thyroid surgery. The authors' processing: Clinicopathological groups supplied CDR3 differences that were used to build a distant-metastasis classifier for papillary thyroid cancer. TCRdb called clones again from the PCR reads with MiXCR. The V and J calls, along with clone size, are taken from TCRdb and not from the paper's own processing. The repertoire consists of about 12,000 clones, with approximately 21% occurring once and the leading ten covering approximately 14%. This CDR3 spans 15 amino acids. The ends were cut back, 1 base at V and 4 bases at J, with 16 bases in the middle. Germline CDR1 and CDR2: DFQATT and SNEGSKA (reference sequence).

This TCR was sampled from a female donor with papillary thyroid cancer or a benign thyroid nodule (not recorded which). Some clones in this sample may be carry-over from other donors' samples. This rearrangement joins TRBV20-1 to TRBJ1-2; TRBD1 might be the D (5 bases). Sequenced sample: adjacent normal tissue. The CDR3 nucleotides read TGCAGTGCTAGAGCCCCGGGACGGGCAAGCTATGGCTACACCTTC. Encoded protein: CSARAPGRASYGYTF.